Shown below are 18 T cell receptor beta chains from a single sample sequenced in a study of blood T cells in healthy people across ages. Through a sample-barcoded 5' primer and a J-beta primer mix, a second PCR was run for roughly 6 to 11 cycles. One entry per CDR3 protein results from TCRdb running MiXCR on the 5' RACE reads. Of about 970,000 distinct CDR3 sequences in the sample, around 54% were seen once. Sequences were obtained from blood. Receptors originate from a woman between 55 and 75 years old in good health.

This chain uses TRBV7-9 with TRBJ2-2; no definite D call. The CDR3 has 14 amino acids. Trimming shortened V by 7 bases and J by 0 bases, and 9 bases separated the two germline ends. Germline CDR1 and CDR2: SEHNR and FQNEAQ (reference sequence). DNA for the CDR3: TGTGCCAGCAACCCTGACACGAACACCGGGGAGCTGTTTTTT. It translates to CASNPDTNTGELFF.

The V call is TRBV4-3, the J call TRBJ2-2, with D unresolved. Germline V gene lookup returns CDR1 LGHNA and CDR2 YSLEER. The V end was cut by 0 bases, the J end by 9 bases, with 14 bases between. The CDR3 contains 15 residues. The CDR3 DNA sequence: TGCGCCAGCAGCCAAGAGAGGCCGCGGCCCAGGGAGCTGTTTTTT. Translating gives CASSQERPRPRELFF.

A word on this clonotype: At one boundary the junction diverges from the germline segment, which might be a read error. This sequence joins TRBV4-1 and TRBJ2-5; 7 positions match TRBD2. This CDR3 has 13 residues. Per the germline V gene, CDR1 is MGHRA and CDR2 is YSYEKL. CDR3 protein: CASSQLVAGVRFF. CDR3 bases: TGCGCCAGCAGCCAGCTGGTTGCGGGAGTACGGTTCTTC.

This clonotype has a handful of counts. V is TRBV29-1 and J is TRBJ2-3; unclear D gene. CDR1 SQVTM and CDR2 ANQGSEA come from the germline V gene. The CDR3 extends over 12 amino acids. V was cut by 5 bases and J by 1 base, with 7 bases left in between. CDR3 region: CSVSFGTDTQYF. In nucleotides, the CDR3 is TGCAGCGTTTCATTTGGCACAGATACGCAGTATTTT.

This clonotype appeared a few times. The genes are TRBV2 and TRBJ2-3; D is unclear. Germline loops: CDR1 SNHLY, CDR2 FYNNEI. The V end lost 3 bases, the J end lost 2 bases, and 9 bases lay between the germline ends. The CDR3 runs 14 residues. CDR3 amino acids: CASSENYHTDTQYF. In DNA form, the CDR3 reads TGTGCCAGCAGTGAGAACTACCACACAGATACGCAGTATTTT.

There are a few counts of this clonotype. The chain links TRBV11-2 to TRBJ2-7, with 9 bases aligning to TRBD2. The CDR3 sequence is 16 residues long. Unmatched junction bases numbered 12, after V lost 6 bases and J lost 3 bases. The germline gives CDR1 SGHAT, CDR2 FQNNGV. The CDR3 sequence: CASSSRLAEYFYEQYF. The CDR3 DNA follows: TGTGCCAGCAGTTCCCGACTAGCGGAATACTTCTACGAGCAGTACTTC.

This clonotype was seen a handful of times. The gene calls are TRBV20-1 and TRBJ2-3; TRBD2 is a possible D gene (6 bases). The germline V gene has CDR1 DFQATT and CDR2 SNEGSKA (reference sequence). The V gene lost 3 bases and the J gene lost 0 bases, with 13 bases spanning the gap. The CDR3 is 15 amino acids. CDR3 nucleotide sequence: TGCAGTGCTAGTCTGCGGGAATCTAGCACAGATACGCAGTATTTT. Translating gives CSASLRESSTDTQYF.

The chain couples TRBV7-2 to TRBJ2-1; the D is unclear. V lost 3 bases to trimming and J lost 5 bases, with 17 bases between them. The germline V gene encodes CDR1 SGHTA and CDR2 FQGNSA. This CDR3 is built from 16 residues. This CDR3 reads CASSFRPTRGHNEQFF. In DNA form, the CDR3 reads TGTGCCAGCAGCTTCCGGCCGACCCGAGGCCACAATGAGCAGTTCTTC.

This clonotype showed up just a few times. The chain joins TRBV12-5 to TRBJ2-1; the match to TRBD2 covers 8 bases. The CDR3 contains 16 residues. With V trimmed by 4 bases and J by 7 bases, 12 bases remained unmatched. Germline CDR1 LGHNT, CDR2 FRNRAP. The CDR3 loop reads CASGSLSGNSRNEQFF. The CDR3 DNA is TGTGCTAGTGGTTCTCTTAGCGGGAATTCTAGGAATGAGCAGTTCTTC.

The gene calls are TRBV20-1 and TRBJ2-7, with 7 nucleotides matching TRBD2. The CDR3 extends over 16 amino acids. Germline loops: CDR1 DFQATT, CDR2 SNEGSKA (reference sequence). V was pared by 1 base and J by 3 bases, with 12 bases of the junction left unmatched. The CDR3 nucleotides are TGCAGTGCTAGAGCCCGTCCGGGGGGACTGAACTACGAGCAGTACTTC. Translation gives CSARARPGGLNYEQYF.

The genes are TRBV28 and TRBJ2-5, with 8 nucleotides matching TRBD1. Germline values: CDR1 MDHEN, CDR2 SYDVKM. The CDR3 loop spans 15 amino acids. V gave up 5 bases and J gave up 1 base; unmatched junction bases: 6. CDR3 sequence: CASSEGQAVQETQYF. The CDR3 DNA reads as TGTGCCAGCAGTGAGGGACAGGCGGTCCAAGAGACCCAGTACTTC.

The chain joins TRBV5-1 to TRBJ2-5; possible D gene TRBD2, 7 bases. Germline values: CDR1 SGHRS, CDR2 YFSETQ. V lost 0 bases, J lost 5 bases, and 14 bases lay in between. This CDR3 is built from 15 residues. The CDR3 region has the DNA TGCGCCAGCAGCTTGGCGCGGGGGCTTAGGGAGACCCAGTACTTC. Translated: CASSLARGLRETQYF.

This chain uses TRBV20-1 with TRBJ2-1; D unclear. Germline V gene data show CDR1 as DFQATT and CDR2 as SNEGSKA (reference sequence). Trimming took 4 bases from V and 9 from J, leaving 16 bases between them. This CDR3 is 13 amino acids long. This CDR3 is CSAMRPGKLEQFF. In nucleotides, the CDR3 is TGCAGTGCTATGAGGCCAGGTAAACTTGAGCAGTTCTTC.

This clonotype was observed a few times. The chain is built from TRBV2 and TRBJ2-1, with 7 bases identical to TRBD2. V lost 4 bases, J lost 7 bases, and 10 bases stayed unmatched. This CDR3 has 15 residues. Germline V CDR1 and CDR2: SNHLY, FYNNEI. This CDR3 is CASSGGRAGPNEQFF. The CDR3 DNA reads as TGTGCCAGCAGTGGAGGACGAGCGGGACCGAATGAGCAGTTCTTC.

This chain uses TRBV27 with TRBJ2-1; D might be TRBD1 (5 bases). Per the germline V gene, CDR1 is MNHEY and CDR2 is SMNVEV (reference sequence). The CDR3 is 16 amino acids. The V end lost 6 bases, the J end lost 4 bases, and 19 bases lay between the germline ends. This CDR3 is CASSLRVKRGYNEQFF. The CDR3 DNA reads TGTGCCAGCAGCCTCCGAGTGAAAAGGGGATACAATGAGCAGTTCTTC.

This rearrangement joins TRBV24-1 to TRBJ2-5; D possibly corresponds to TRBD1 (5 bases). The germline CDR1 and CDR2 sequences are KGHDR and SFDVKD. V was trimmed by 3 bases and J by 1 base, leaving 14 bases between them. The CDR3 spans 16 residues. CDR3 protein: CATSDPPPGSQETQYF. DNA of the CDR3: TGTGCCACCAGTGATCCACCCCCAGGGTCCCAAGAGACCCAGTACTTC.

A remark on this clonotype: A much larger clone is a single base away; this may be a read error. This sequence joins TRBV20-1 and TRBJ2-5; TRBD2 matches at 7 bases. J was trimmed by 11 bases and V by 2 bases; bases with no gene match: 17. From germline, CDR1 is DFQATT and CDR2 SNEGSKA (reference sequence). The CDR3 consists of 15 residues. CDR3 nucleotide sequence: TGCAGTGCTAGACCTACCCCAGCGGGATACAATGAGCAGTACTTC. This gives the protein CSARPTPAGYNEQYF.

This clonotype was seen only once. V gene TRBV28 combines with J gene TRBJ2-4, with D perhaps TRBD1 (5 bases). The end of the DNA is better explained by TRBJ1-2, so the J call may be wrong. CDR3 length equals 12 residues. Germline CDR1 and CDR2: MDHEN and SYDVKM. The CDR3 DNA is TGTGCCAGCAGTTTCCGACAGACAGACTACACCTTC. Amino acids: CASSFRQTDYTF.